This T cell receptor beta chain was profiled in a study of PD-L1 blockade in urothelial cancer. Regarding time point: peripheral blood 6 weeks after treatment start. The CDR3 loop spans 13 amino acids. Germline V CDR1 and CDR2: SGHTA, FQGNSA. V was trimmed by 0 bases and J by 7 bases, leaving 8 bases between them. Libraries were prepared by immunoSEQ multiplex PCR; TCRdb keeps only in-frame clonotypes and omits some of them. The data hold 35,000 or so clones, with approximately 84% observed a single time. This clone has just one count. The chain recombines TRBV7-2 with TRBJ2-3, with D maybe TRBD2 (5 bases). This specimen was PBMCs, taken around atezolizumab (anti-PD-L1) treatment. The sequence derives from a man aged 40-49 years with urothelial cancer. This CDR3 reads CASSLASSNTQYF. CDR3 coding DNA: TGTGCCAGCAGCTTAGCCTCTAGCAATACGCAGTATTTT.